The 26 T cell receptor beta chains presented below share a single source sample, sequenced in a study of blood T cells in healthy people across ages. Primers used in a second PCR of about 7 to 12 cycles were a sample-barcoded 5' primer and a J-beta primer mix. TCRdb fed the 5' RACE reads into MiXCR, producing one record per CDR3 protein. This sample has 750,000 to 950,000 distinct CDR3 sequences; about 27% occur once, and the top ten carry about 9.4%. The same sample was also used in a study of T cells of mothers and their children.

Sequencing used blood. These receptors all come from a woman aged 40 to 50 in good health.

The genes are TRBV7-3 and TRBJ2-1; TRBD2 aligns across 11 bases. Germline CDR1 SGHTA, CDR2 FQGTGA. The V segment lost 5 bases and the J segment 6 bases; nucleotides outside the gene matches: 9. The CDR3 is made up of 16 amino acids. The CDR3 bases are TGTGCCAGCAGCACGCTCTCGGGACTAGCGGCCAATGAGCAGTTCTTC. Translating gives CASSTLSGLAANEQFF.

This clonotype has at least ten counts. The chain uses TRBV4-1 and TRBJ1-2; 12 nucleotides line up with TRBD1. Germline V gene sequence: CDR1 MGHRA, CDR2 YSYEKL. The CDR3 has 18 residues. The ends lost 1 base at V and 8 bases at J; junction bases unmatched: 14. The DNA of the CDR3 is TGCGCCAGCAGCCAAGTCCTCCGGGACAGGGGGCGCGGAGGCGGCTACACCTTC. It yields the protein CASSQVLRDRGRGGGYTF.

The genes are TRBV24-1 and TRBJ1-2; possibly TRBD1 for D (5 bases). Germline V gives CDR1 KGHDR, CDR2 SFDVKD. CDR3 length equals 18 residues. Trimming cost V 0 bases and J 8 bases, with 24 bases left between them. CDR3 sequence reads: CATSDLQIGDGVSRGYTF. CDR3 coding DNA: TGTGCCACCAGTGATTTGCAGATTGGGGACGGGGTCTCTAGGGGCTACACCTTC.

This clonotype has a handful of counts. For the CDR3, the DNA is TGTGCCAGCAGTCCGGACTTGGGCGAGCAGTACTTC. Translating gives CASSPDLGEQYF. This sequence joins TRBV12-3 or TRBV12-4 and TRBJ2-7; possibly TRBD2 for D (5 bases). The V end was cut by 5 bases, the J end by 6 bases, with 11 bases between. The CDR3 has 12 residues.

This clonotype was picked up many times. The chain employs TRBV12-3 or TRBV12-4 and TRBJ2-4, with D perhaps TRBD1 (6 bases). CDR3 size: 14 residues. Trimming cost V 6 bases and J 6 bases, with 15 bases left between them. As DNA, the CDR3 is TGTGCCAGCAGACGAGAGACAGGACTAAACATTCAGTACTTC. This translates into CASRRETGLNIQYF.

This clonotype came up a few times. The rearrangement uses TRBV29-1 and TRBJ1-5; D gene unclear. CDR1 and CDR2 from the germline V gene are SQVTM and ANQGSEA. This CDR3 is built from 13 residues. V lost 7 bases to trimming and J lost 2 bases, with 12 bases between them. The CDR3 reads CSAGSTRNQPQHF. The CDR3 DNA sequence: TGCAGCGCCGGAAGCACCCGCAATCAGCCCCAGCATTTT.

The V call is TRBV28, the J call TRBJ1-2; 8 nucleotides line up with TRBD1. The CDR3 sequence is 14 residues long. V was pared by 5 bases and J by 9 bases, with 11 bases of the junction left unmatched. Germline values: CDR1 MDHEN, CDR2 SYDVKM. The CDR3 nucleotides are TGTGCCAGCAGTCCCCATCACAGGGGGAATAGCTACACCTTC. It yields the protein CASSPHHRGNSYTF.

DNA of the CDR3: TGCAGTGCTAGAGACGGGACCCACTCCTACAATGAGCAGTTCTTC. It codes for CSARDGTHSYNEQFF. The genes are TRBV20-1 and TRBJ2-1; D tentatively fits TRBD1 or TRBD2 (5 bases each). The germline V gene has CDR1 DFQATT and CDR2 SNEGSKA (reference sequence). The V end was cut by 0 bases, the J end by 0 bases, with 9 bases between. The CDR3 consists of 15 residues.

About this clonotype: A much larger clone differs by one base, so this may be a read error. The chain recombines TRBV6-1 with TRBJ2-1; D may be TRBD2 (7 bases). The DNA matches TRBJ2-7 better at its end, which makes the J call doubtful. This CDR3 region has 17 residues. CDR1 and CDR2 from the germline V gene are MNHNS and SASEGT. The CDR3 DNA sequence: TGTGCCAGCAGTAAGGGGGGGAAGGGCGTAGACTACAATGAGCAGTACTTC. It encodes CASSKGGKGVDYNEQYF.

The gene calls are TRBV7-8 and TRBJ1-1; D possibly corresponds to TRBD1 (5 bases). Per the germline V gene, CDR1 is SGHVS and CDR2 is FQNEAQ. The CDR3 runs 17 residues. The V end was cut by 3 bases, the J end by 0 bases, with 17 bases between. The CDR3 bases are TGTGCCAGCAGCTTGGGGACCCGCCTAGCGGTGAACACTGAAGCTTTCTTT. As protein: CASSLGTRLAVNTEAFF.

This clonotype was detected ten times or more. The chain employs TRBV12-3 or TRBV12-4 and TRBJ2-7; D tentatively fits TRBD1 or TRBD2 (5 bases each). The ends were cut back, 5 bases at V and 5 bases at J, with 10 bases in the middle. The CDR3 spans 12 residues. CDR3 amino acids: CASSPQGDEQYF. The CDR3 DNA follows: TGTGCCAGCAGTCCCCAGGGAGACGAGCAGTACTTC.

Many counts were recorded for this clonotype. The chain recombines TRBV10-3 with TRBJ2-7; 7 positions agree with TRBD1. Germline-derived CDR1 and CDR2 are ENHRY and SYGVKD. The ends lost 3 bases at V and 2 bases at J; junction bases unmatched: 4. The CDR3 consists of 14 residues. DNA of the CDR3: TGTGCCATCAGTGAAGGGACAGTAACCTACGAGCAGTACTTC. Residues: CAISEGTVTYEQYF.

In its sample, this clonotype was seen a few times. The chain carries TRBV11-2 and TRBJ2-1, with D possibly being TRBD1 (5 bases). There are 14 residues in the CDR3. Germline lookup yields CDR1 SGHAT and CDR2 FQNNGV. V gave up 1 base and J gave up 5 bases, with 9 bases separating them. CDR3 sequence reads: CASSLGMDNNEQFF. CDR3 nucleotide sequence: TGTGCCAGCAGCTTAGGTATGGACAACAATGAGCAGTTCTTC.

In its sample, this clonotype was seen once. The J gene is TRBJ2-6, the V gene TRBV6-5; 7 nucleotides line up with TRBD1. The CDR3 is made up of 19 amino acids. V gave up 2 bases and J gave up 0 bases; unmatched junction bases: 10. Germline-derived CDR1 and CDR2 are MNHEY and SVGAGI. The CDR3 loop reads CASSYRQGQSNSGANVLTF. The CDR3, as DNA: TGTGCCAGCAGTTACCGCCAGGGACAGTCTAACTCTGGGGCCAACGTCCTGACTTTC.

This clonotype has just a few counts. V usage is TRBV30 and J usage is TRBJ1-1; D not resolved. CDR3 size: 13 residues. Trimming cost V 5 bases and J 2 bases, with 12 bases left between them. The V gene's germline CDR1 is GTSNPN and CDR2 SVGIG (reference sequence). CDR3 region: CAWARQSNTEAFF. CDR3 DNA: TGTGCCTGGGCTAGACAATCTAACACTGAAGCTTTCTTT.

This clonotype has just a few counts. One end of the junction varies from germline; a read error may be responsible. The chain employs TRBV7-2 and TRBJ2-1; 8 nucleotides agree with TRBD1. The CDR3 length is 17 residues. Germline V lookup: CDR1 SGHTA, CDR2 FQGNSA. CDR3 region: CASSLQPAGQGRNGQFF. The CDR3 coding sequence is TGTGCCAGCAGCCTTCAACCAGCAGGACAGGGCAGGAATGGGCAGTTCTTC. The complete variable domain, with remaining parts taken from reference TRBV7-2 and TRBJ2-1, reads GAGVSQSPSNKVTEKGKDVELRCDPISGHTALYWYRQSLGQGLEFLIYFQGNSAPDKSGLPSDRFSAERTGGSVSTLTIQRTQQEDSAVYLCASSLQPAGQGRNGQFFGPGTRLTVL.

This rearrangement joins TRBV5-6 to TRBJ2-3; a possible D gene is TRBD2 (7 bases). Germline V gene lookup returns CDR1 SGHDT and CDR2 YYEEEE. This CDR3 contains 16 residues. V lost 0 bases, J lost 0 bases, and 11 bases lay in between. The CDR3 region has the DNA TGTGCCAGCAGCTTGGAATGCGGGGGCAGCACAGATACGCAGTATTTT. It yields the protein CASSLECGGSTDTQYF. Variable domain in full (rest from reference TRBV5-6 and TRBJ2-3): DAGVTQSPTHLIKTRGQQVTLRCSPKSGHDTVSWYQQALGQGPQFIFQYYEEEERQRGNFPDRFSGHQFPNYSSELNVNALLLGDSALYLCASSLECGGSTDTQYFGPGTRLTVL.

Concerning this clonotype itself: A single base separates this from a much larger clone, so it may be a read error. This CDR3 is CRVPTETYEQYF. The CDR3 DNA sequence: TGCAGGGTCCCGACGGAGACCTACGAGCAGTACTTC. The chain combines TRBV20-1 with TRBJ2-7; D is unresolved. Germline loops: CDR1 DFQATT, CDR2 SNEGSKA (reference sequence). The CDR3 is 12 residues long.

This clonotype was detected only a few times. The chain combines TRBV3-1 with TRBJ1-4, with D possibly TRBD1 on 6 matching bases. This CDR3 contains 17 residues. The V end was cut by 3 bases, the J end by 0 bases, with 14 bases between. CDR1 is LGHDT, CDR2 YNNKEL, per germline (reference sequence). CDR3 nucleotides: TGTGCCAGCAGCCAGATCCTGACAGGCGCAACTAATGAAAAACTGTTTTTT. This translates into CASSQILTGATNEKLFF.

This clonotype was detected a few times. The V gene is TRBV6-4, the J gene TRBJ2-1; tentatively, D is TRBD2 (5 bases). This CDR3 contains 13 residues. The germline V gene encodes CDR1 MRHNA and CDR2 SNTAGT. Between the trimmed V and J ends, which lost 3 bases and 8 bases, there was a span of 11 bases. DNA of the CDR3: TGTGCCAGCAGTGAGGCTAGCCGCGATGAGCAGTTCTTC. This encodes CASSEASRDEQFF.

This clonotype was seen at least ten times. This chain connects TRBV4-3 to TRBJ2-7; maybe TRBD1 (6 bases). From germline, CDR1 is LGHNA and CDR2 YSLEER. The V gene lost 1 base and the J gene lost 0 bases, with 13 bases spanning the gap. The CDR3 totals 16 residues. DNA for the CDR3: TGCGCCAGCAGCCAAGGAAACACAGGGACCTCCTACGAGCAGTACTTC. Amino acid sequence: CASSQGNTGTSYEQYF.

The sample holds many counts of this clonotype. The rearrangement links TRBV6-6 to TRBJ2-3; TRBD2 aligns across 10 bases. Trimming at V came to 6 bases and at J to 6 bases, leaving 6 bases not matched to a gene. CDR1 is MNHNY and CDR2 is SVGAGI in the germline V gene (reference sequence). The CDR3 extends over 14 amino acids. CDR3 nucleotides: TGTGCCAGCAGCTCCAGCGGGGGGGGGGATACGCAGTATTTT. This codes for CASSSSGGGDTQYF.

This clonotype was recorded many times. The CDR3 region has the DNA TGTGCCAGCAGTCCAACCGGGGAGTGGAGAAGTATACAGTACTTC. Amino acids: CASSPTGEWRSIQYF. The genes are TRBV27 and TRBJ2-7; tentatively, D is TRBD2 (5 bases). This CDR3 spans 15 amino acids. Germline CDR1 is MNHEY and CDR2 is SMNVEV (reference sequence). Between the trimmed V and J ends, which lost 5 bases and 10 bases, there was a span of 24 bases.

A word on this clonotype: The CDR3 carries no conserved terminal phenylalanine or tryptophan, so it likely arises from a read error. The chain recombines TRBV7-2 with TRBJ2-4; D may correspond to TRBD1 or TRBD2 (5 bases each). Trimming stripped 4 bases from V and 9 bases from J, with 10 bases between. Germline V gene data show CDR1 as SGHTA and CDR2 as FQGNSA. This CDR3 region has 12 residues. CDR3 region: CASSYTGGIQYL. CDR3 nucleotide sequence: TGTGCCAGCAGCTACACTGGGGGCATTCAGTACTTA.

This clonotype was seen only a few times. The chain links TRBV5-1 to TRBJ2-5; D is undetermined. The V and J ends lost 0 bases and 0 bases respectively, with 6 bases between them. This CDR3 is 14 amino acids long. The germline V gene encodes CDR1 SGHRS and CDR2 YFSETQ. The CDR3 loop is CASSLVAYQETQYF. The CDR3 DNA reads TGCGCCAGCAGCTTGGTGGCGTACCAAGAGACCCAGTACTTC. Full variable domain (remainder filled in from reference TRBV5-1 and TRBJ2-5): KAGVTQTPRYLIKTRGQQVTLSCSPISGHRSVSWYQQTPGQGLQFLFEYFSETQRNKGNFPGRFSGRQFSNSRSEMNVSTLELGDSALYLCASSLVAYQETQYFGPGTRLLVL.

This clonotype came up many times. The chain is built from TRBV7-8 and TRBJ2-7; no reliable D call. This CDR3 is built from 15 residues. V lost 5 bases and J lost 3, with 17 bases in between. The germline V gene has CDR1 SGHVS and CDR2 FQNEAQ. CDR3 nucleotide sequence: TGTGCCAGCAGCCCCTCCCCAGGAGTGCTCTACGAGCAGTACTTC. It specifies CASSPSPGVLYEQYF.